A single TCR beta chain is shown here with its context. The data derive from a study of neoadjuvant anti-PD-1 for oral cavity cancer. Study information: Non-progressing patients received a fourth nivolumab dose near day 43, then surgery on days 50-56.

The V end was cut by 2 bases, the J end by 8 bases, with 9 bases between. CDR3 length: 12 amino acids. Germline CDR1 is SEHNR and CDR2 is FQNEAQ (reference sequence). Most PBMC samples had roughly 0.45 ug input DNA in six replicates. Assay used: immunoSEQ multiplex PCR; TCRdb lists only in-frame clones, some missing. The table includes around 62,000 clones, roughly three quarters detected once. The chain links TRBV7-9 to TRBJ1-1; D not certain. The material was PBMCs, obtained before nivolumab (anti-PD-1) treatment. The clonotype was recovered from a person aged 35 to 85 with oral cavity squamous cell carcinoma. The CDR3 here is CASSLFAREAFF. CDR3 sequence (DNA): TGTGCCAGCAGCTTATTTGCAAGGGAAGCTTTCTTT.